Each of the 8 T cell receptor beta chains below was sequenced from the same sample in a study of blood T cell repertoires in COVID-19. The repertoire was sequenced with immunoSEQ multiplex PCR; TCRdb's copy has only in-frame clones and lacks some. The sample yields 300,000 to 400,000 clones, around 85% seen once. Sequencing input: PBMCs or T cells enriched from blood (not recorded which). These receptors were obtained from a woman in her thirties or forties with acute COVID-19.

Here the CDR3 DNA reads TGTGCCAGCAGTTTAGGGGGGGTTAGGGGCTACACCTTC. Translating it yields CASSLGGVRGYTF. The chain carries TRBV12-3 or TRBV12-4 and TRBJ1-2; D may be TRBD1 (5 bases). V was cut by 1 base and J by 8 bases, with 11 bases left in between. The CDR3 runs to 13 residues.

V and J are TRBV28 and TRBJ1-4; D perhaps matches TRBD1 (5 bases). The V and J ends lost 5 bases and 0 bases respectively, with 16 bases between them. The CDR3 is made up of 17 amino acids. Germline lookup yields CDR1 MDHEN and CDR2 SYDVKM. CDR3 protein: CASSAYPEGATNEKLFF. CDR3 coding DNA: TGTGCCAGCAGTGCCTACCCTGAAGGGGCAACTAATGAAAAACTGTTTTTT.

This chain joins TRBV7-2 and TRBJ1-2, with a tentative D call TRBD1 (6 bases). The germline gives CDR1 SGHTA, CDR2 FQGNSA. This CDR3 comprises 16 residues. V lost 0 bases, J lost 1 base, and 12 bases lay in between. The CDR3 reads CASSLASGTLNYGYTF. CDR3 nucleotides: TGTGCCAGCAGCTTAGCTTCCGGGACACTTAACTATGGCTACACCTTC.

The chain uses TRBV10-3 and TRBJ2-7, with 8 bases fitting TRBD2. The V gene's germline CDR1 is ENHRY and CDR2 SYGVKD. Germline trimming cut 2 bases from V and 6 bases from J; bases unmatched to any gene: 0. The CDR3 contains 12 residues. This chain's CDR3 is CAISEREGEQYF. In DNA form, the CDR3 reads TGTGCCATCAGTGAGCGGGAGGGCGAGCAGTACTTC.

This sequence joins TRBV2 and TRBJ1-5, with a possible D match to TRBD1 (6 bases). CDR1 is SNHLY, CDR2 FYNNEI, per germline. CDR3 length: 12 residues. The V end was cut by 6 bases, the J end by 9 bases, with 12 bases between. CDR3 protein: CASRTGVGPQHF. In nucleotides, the CDR3 is TGTGCCAGCAGGACAGGCGTAGGGCCCCAGCATTTT.

The genes are TRBV28 and TRBJ1-2; 9 bases line up with TRBD1. Germline V lookup: CDR1 MDHEN, CDR2 SYDVKM. The CDR3 is made up of 15 amino acids. V gave up 5 bases and J gave up 2 bases; unmatched junction bases: 6. For the CDR3, the DNA is TGTGCCAGCAGTGATGCGGGACAGGGAAACTATGGCTACACCTTC. Protein: CASSDAGQGNYGYTF.

V usage is TRBV3-1 (or the pseudogene TRBV3-2) and J usage is TRBJ2-7; D unresolved. CDR1 and CDR2 (germline): LGHDT, YNNKEL (reference sequence). The length of the CDR3 is 11 residues. The V end was cut by 0 bases, the J end by 5 bases, with 2 bases between. The CDR3 loop reads CASSQDDEQYF. The CDR3 region has the DNA TGTGCCAGCAGCCAAGACGACGAGCAGTACTTC.

The chain is built from TRBV5-6 and TRBJ2-3; maybe TRBD1 (6 bases). The V end was cut by 4 bases, the J end by 0 bases, with 21 bases between. The V gene's germline CDR1 is SGHDT and CDR2 YYEEEE. The CDR3 has 18 residues. Written as DNA, the CDR3 is TGTGCCAGCAGCGCCAATGCCCGGGACACGGCTAGCACAGATACGCAGTATTTT. It encodes CASSANARDTASTDTQYF.